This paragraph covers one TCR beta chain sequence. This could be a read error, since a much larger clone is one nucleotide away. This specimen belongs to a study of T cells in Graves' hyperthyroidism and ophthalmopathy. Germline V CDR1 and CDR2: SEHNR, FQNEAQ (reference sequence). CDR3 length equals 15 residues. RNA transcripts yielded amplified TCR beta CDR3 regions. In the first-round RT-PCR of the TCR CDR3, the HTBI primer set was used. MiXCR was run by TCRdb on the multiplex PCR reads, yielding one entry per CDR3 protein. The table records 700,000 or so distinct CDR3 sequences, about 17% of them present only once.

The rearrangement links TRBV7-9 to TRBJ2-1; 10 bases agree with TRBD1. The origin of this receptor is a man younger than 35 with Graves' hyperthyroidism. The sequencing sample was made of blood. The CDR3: CASSRTGQGYNERFF. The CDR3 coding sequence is TGTGCCAGCAGCCGGACGGGACAGGGGTACAATGAGCGGTTCTTC.